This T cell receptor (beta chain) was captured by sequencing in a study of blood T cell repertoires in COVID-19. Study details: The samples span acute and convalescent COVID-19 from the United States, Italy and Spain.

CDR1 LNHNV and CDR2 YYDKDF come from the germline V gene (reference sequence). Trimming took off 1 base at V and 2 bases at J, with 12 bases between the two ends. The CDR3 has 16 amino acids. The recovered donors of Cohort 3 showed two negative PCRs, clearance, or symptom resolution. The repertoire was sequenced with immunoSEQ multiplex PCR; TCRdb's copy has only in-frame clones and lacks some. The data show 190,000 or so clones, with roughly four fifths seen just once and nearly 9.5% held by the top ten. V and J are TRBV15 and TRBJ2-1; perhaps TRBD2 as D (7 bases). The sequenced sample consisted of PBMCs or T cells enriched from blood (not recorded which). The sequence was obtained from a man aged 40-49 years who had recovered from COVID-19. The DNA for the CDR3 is TGTGCCACCAGCAGAGGGCTAGGGGGGGCCTACAATGAGCAGTTCTTC. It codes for CATSRGLGGAYNEQFF.